This T cell receptor beta chain is from a study of T cell repertoires in aging, cancer and after chemotherapy. General study findings and limits: In healthy donors, age-related TCR diversity loss mainly reflected lost richness.

Concerning this clonotype: Its specificity is not known.

TRB rearrangements spanning V, D and J were amplified using mixed TRB-A/B primers. TCRdb passed the multiplex PCR reads through MiXCR, listing each CDR3 protein once. The sample shows around 9,600 distinct CDR3 sequences, around a third of them seen only once. The CDR3 loop spans 14 amino acids. With V trimmed by 5 bases and J by 5 bases, 6 bases remained unmatched. The germline gives CDR1 SGHVS, CDR2 FNYEAQ. Amplification of TCR beta used genomic DNA extracted from peripheral blood. This receptor was taken from a human donor in good health. The donor label of this sample is uncertain. The chain links TRBV7-6 to TRBJ2-5, with 9 bases identical to TRBD1. Sequenced material: blood. In nucleotides, the CDR3 is TGTGCCAGCAGCCCCGGGACAGGGAGGGAGACCCAGTACTTC. It encodes CASSPGTGRETQYF.